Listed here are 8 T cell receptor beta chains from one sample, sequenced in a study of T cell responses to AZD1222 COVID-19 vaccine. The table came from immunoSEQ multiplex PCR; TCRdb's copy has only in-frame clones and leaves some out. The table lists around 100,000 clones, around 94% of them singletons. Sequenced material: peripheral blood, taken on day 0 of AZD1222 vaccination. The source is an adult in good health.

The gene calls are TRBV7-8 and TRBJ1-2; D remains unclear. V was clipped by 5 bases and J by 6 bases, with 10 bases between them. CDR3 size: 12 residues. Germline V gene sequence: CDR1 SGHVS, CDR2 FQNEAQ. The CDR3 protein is CASSDGLHGYTF. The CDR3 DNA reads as TGTGCCAGCAGCGATGGATTGCATGGCTACACCTTC. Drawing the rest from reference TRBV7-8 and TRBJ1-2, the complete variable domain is GAGVSQSPRYKVAKRGQDVALRCDPISGHVSLFWYQQALGQGPEFLTYFQNEAQLDKSGLPSDRFFAERPEGSVSTLKIQRTQQEDSAVYLCASSDGLHGYTFGSGTRLTVV.

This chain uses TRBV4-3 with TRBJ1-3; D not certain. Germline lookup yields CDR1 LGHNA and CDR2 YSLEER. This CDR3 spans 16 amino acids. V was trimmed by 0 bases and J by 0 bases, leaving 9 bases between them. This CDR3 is CASSQDDLGSGNTIYF. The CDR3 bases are TGCGCCAGCAGCCAAGATGACCTGGGCTCTGGAAACACCATATATTTT.

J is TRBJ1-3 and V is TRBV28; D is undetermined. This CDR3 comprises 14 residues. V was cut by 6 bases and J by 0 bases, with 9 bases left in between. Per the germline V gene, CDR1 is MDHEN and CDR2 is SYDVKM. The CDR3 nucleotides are TGTGCCAGCAGACAGCCGAGCTCTGGAAACACCATATATTTT. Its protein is CASRQPSSGNTIYF.

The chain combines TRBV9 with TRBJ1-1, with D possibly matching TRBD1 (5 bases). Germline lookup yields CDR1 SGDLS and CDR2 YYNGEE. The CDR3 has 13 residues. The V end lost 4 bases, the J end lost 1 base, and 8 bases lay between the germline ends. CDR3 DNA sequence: TGTGCCAGCAGCATAGGGGAGAACACTGAAGCTTTCTTT. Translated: CASSIGENTEAFF.

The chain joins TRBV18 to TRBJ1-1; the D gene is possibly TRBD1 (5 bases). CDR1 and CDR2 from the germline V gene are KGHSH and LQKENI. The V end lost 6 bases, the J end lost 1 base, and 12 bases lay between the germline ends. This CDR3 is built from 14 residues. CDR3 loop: CASSAQVENTEAFF. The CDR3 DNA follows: TGTGCCAGCTCTGCACAGGTCGAGAACACTGAAGCTTTCTTT.

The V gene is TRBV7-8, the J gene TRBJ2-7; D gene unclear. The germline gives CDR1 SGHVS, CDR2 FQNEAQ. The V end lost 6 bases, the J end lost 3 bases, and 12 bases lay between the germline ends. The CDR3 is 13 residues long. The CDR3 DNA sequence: TGTGCCAGCAGGTTAACTTGGGGCTACGAGCAGTACTTC. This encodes CASRLTWGYEQYF.

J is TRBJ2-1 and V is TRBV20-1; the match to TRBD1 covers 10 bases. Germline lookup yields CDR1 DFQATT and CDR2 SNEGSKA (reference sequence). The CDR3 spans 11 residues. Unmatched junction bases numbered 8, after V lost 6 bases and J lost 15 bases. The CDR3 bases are TGCAGTGCAGGACAGGGGGGGGTTGGGTTCTTC. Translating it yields CSAGQGGVGFF.

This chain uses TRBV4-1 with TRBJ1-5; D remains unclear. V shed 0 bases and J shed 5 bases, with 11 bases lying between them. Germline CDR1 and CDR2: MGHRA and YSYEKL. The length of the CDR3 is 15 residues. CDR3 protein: CASSQDPGRDQPQHF. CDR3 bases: TGCGCCAGCAGCCAAGATCCGGGGAGGGATCAGCCCCAGCATTTT.